The next 6 T cell receptor beta chains were all read from a single sample in a study of tumor-infiltrating lymphocytes in primary liver carcinoma. A primer matching the constant region was used to make TCR beta cDNA from 500 ng of total RNA. The TCR beta library was amplified through three nested multiplex PCR rounds in a modified ARM-PCR procedure. The opening two PCR rounds, about 11 cycles each, paired TRBV1-TRBV30 forward primers with a C-beta reverse primer. One entry per CDR3 protein results from TCRdb running MiXCR on the multiplex PCR reads. The table has some 120,000 distinct CDR3 sequences, roughly three fifths seen once. Each 20-30 mg portion of unsorted bulk tissue served as the source for co-extraction of RNA and DNA. The sequenced material came from liver tumor tissue from sampling region 1. Documented subset: tumor region T1, superior pole. Receptors originate from a woman between 55 and 75 years old with primary liver carcinoma and hepatitis B virus infection.

About this clonotype itself: Since a much larger clone is just one base distant, this may be a read error. This rearrangement joins TRBV12-3 or TRBV12-4 to TRBJ2-1; maybe TRBD2 (6 bases). The CDR3 length is 13 residues. The V and J ends lost 6 bases and 3 bases respectively, with 9 bases between them. The CDR3 DNA is TGTGCCAGCAGGATTAGCGGCTACAATGAGCAGTTCTTC. Residues: CASRISGYNEQFF.

Details on this clonotype: One end of the junction varies from germline; a read error may be responsible. The chain carries TRBV11-2 and TRBJ2-2, with a possible D match to TRBD2 (5 bases). CDR3 length: 14 amino acids. Germline loops: CDR1 SGHAT, CDR2 FQNNGV. CDR3 bases: TGTGCCAACAGCGCAACAGTGGGCACCGGGGAGTTGTTTTTT. As protein: CANSATVGTGELFF.

As regards this clonotype: A read error is likely, as this CDR3 ends without the conserved phenylalanine or tryptophan. The genes are TRBV5-1 and TRBJ2-7; D is unresolved. The germline V gene encodes CDR1 SGHRS and CDR2 YFSETQ. V gave up 0 bases and J gave up 7 bases, with 14 bases separating them. The CDR3 totals 14 residues. This chain's CDR3 is CASSLDSQVYEQYL. For the CDR3, the DNA is TGCGCCAGCAGCTTGGACAGCCAAGTCTATGAGCAGTACCTC.

The chain employs TRBV11-1 and TRBJ1-1, with a tentative D call TRBD1 (5 bases). The germline CDR1 and CDR2 sequences are SGHAT and FQDESV (reference sequence). This CDR3 is 14 amino acids long. The ends were cut back, 7 bases at V and 1 base at J, with 13 bases in the middle. The CDR3 spells CASNLLRGNTEAFF. CDR3 in DNA: TGTGCCAGCAACTTGCTGAGGGGGAACACTGAAGCTTTCTTT. The variable domain in full, with the rest retrieved from reference TRBV11-1 and TRBJ1-1, is EAEVAQSPRYKITEKSQAVAFWCDPISGHATLYWYRQILGQGPELLVQFQDESVVDDSQLPKDRFSAERLKGVDSTLKIQPAELGDSAMYLCASNLLRGNTEAFFGQGTRLTVV.

With regard to this clonotype: This may stem from a read error, because a much larger clone lies one nucleotide away. The rearrangement links TRBV4-1 to TRBJ2-2; D may be TRBD2 (6 bases). CDR3 length: 14 amino acids. Germline loops: CDR1 MGHRA, CDR2 YSYEKL. In nucleotides, the CDR3 is TGCGCCAGCAGCCAGACTTGGAGGGGCGGGGAGCCGTTTTTT. Residues: CASSQTWRGGEPFF.

With regard to this clonotype: Relative to the germline gene, one junction end is altered; a read error may explain this. The rearrangement uses TRBV11-2 and TRBJ1-2; TRBD1 matches 7 bases. CDR3 length: 15 residues. Germline V gives CDR1 SGHAT, CDR2 FQNNGV. The CDR3 sequence is CASSLEIRGGDGYTF. As DNA, the CDR3 is TGTGCCAGCAGTTTAGAAATAAGAGGGGGCGATGGCTACACCTTC.